The clone carrying this T cell receptor (beta chain) was detected a few times. Its cognate antigen is unknown. Regarding treatment: approximately nine-day PBMC culture with coronavirus spike peptide pools or control peptides (ViraFEST assay). CD4+ T-cell collection from the unexposed donor predated the COVID-19 pandemic (2011-2018). This sample was taken from a study of vaccination and CD4 T cells after COVID-19. Study at large: From HCoV-229E, HCoV-OC43, HCoV-NL63 and SARS-CoV-2, overlapping spike peptides were used to stimulate the cells.

Broader study findings: Sampling was limited to relatively few convalescent patients, with no early post-infection timepoints studied.

CD4+ T cells that had been cultured provided DNA sequenced with the Oncomine TCR Beta short-read assay. CD4+ T cells were cultured, and genomic DNA was extracted from them. MiXCR, applied by TCRdb to the PCR reads, yields one record per CDR3 protein. The data hold roughly 6,800 distinct CDR3 sequences, with roughly 34% observed a single time. This CDR3 has 14 residues. V lost 10 bases to trimming and J lost 2 bases, with 15 bases between them. The V gene's germline CDR1 is MNHNS and CDR2 SASEGT. What was sequenced was CD4+ T cells from blood, cultured in vitro. The clonotype was recovered from a human donor in good health. V and J are TRBV6-1 and TRBJ1-3, with D perhaps TRBD1 (6 bases). The CDR3 region has the DNA TGTGCCATCGGGCGAGGGGGTACTGGAAACACCATATATTTT. Translating gives CAIGRGGTGNTIYF.